A single sample gave rise to the 21 T cell receptor beta chains below, sequenced in a study of T cells in Graves' hyperthyroidism and ophthalmopathy. Amplified TCR beta CDR3 regions derived from RNA transcripts. HTBI primers were used for first-round RT-PCR of the TCR CDR3. TCRdb reprocessed the multiplex PCR reads with MiXCR, giving one entry per CDR3 protein. The repertoire has fewer than 550,000 distinct CDR3 sequences, approximately 25% of them found once; the top ten carry about 11%. The specimen was blood. All receptors derive from a woman aged 30 to 39 with Graves' ophthalmopathy.

This clonotype was counted many times. This sequence joins TRBV5-1 and TRBJ2-2, with D possibly TRBD1 on 6 matching bases. CDR1 SGHRS and CDR2 YFSETQ come from the germline V gene. V gave up 5 bases and J gave up 1 base, with 12 bases separating them. The CDR3 has 15 residues. CDR3 bases: TGCGCCAGCAGAAGAGAGACAGGGAACACCGGGGAGCTGTTTTTT. Protein: CASRRETGNTGELFF.

The chain joins TRBV27 to TRBJ1-5; D gene ambiguous. Trimming took off 3 bases at V and 0 bases at J, with 9 bases between the two ends. Germline V gives CDR1 MNHEY, CDR2 SMNVEV (reference sequence). The CDR3 is 15 amino acids. The CDR3 spells CASSFSGNSNQPQHF. CDR3 in DNA: TGTGCCAGCAGTTTTTCGGGGAATAGCAATCAGCCCCAGCATTTT.

This clonotype occurred a few times. The V call is TRBV6-1, the J call TRBJ1-2; TRBD1 aligns across 7 bases. This CDR3 has 13 residues. From germline, CDR1 is MNHNS and CDR2 SASEGT. J gave up 6 bases and V 2 bases, and 3 bases lay outside the gene matches. Here the CDR3 reads CASSEQGVDGYTF. The CDR3 DNA reads TGTGCCAGCAGTGAACAGGGGGTCGATGGCTACACCTTC.

As to this clonotype: One junction end disagrees with the germline gene, perhaps due to a read error. The CDR3 protein is CASSIKGQLSGVNVLTF. DNA for the CDR3: TGTGCCAGTAGTATAAAAGGACAACTCTCTGGGGTCAACGTCCTGACTTTC. The chain links TRBV19 to TRBJ2-6; possibly TRBD1 for D (5 bases). The CDR3 extends over 17 amino acids. CDR1 and CDR2 from the germline V gene are LNHDA and SQIVND (reference sequence).

This clonotype was seen ten or more times. The J gene is TRBJ1-1, the V gene TRBV7-9; D unresolved. V lost 6 bases to trimming and J lost 3 bases, with 11 bases between them. Germline values: CDR1 SEHNR, CDR2 FQNEAQ (reference sequence). This CDR3 contains 13 residues. DNA of the CDR3: TGTGCCAGCAGTTCATACGGGGACACTGAAGCTTTCTTT. It yields the protein CASSSYGDTEAFF.

At least ten counts were recorded for this clonotype. This chain connects TRBV24-1 to TRBJ2-2, with a weak D call TRBD2 (7 bases). Trimming removed 2 bases at V and 4 bases at J, with 13 bases between. The CDR3 is 16 residues long. The germline V gene encodes CDR1 KGHDR and CDR2 SFDVKD. CDR3 nucleotide sequence: TGTGCCACCAGTGATTCTGCGGGGGCAATCACCGGGGAGCTGTTTTTT. Amino acid sequence: CATSDSAGAITGELFF.

Concerning this clonotype itself: The junction departs from the called germline gene at one end, perhaps through a read error. The chain is built from TRBV11-1 and TRBJ2-5; D may be TRBD2 (5 bases). CDR1 and CDR2 (germline): SGHAT, FQDESV (reference sequence). The CDR3 sequence is 12 residues long. In DNA, the CDR3 is TGTGCCAGCAGCCCTGTGGGAGAGACCCAGGACTTC. Amino acids: CASSPVGETQDF.

The chain carries TRBV15 and TRBJ2-2, with D possibly being TRBD2 (7 bases). Germline V gene data show CDR1 as LNHNV and CDR2 as YYDKDF (reference sequence). Trimming pared 7 bases from V and 4 bases from J, leaving 13 bases between. The CDR3 length is 14 residues. The CDR3: CATTGRGITGELFF. As DNA, the CDR3 is TGTGCCACCACAGGGAGGGGGATCACCGGGGAGCTGTTTTTT. Full variable domain (missing parts from reference TRBV15 and TRBJ2-2): DAMVIQNPRYQVTQFGKPVTLSCSQTLNHNVMYWYQQKSSQAPKLLFHYYDKDFNNEADTPDNFQSRRPNTSFCFLDIRSPGLGDTAMYLCATTGRGITGELFFGEGSRLTVL.

This clonotype was counted only a few times. V is TRBV13 and J is TRBJ1-3, with D hard to call. V dropped 4 bases and J dropped 4 bases, with 8 bases sitting between them. Germline V CDR1 and CDR2: PRHDT, FYEKMQ (reference sequence). The CDR3 has 13 residues. CDR3 nucleotide sequence: TGTGCCAGCAGCTCCCCAACAGGAAACACCATATATTTT. Its translation is CASSSPTGNTIYF.

The chain has TRBV28 and TRBJ2-7; 10 nucleotides agree with TRBD2. Per germline, CDR1 MDHEN and CDR2 SYDVKM. Trimming removed 5 bases from V and 1 base from J; junction bases left unmatched: 5. The CDR3 contains 15 residues. CDR3 protein: CASSPGLARSYEQYF. The CDR3 DNA sequence: TGTGCCAGCAGTCCGGGACTAGCGAGATCCTACGAGCAGTACTTC.

The V call is TRBV30, the J call TRBJ1-5, with TRBD1 matching 10 bases. The CDR3 loop spans 13 amino acids. J lost 6 bases, V lost 5 bases, and 4 bases had no gene match. From germline, CDR1 is GTSNPN and CDR2 SVGIG (reference sequence). CDR3 sequence reads: CAWDRGLGQPQHF. The CDR3 DNA reads TGTGCCTGGGACAGGGGGCTGGGTCAGCCCCAGCATTTT. The full variable domain, with the rest looked up from reference TRBV30 and TRBJ1-5, is SQTIHQWPATLVQPVGSPLSLECTVEGTSNPNLYWYRQAAGRGLQLLFYSVGIGQISSEVPQNLSASRPQDRQFILSSKKLLLSDSGFYLCAWDRGLGQPQHFGDGTRLSIL.

This clonotype occurred a few times. This may be a read error: a much more frequent sequence differs by one nucleotide. The rearrangement links TRBV20-1 to TRBJ1-5; D not resolved. The CDR3 has 12 residues. CDR1 and CDR2 from the germline V gene are DFQATT and SNEGSKA (reference sequence). The CDR3 DNA follows: TGCAGTGCGTTCGGGTTTGGGCAGCCCCAGCGTTTT. This codes for CSAFGFGQPQRF.

This chain links TRBV28 with TRBJ2-7, with D possibly being TRBD2 (5 bases). This CDR3 region has 14 residues. The V end lost 8 bases, the J end lost 2 bases, and 16 bases lay between the germline ends. From germline, CDR1 is MDHEN and CDR2 SYDVKM. Written as DNA, the CDR3 is TGTGCCAGCGAAACCCGGGGTAGAGCCTACGAGCAGTACTTC. Translated: CASETRGRAYEQYF. The full variable domain, in which reference TRBV28 and TRBJ2-7 provide the parts outside the CDR3, is DVKVTQSSRYLVKRTGEKVFLECVQDMDHENMFWYRQDPGLGLRLIYFSYDVKMKEKGDIPEGYSVSREKKERFSLILESASTNQTSMYLCASETRGRAYEQYFGPGTRLTVT.

This chain uses TRBV20-1 with TRBJ2-2, with D possibly matching TRBD1 (6 bases). CDR1 is DFQATT and CDR2 is SNEGSKA in the germline V gene (reference sequence). V was shortened by 2 bases and J by 0 bases, with 10 bases between the two germline ends. The CDR3 loop spans 15 amino acids. CDR3 nucleotide sequence: TGCAGTGCTAGAAACAGGGTTGCGAACACCGGGGAGCTGTTTTTT. It specifies CSARNRVANTGELFF.

The V call is TRBV5-1, the J call TRBJ2-5; D unclear. Germline CDR1 SGHRS, CDR2 YFSETQ. This CDR3 has 15 amino acids. The V gene lost 4 bases and the J gene lost 5 bases, with 18 bases spanning the gap. The CDR3 bases are TGCGCCAGCAGCCGTACTGACGTAGCCGGGGAGACCCAGTACTTC. Its translation is CASSRTDVAGETQYF.

As for this clonotype: A much bigger clone sits one base away, suggesting this may be a read error. V usage is TRBV4-3 and J usage is TRBJ2-2; no firm D call. CDR3 length: 14 residues. Trimming pared 4 bases from V and 10 bases from J, leaving 16 bases between. The germline gives CDR1 LGHNA, CDR2 YSLEER. The CDR3 is CASSPQTTWTELFF. CDR3 bases: TGCGCCAGCAGCCCACAAACTACATGGACGGAGCTGTTTTTT.

This clonotype was counted many times. CDR3 loop: CASSVSYEQYF. CDR3 coding DNA: TGTGCCAGCAGTGTGTCCTACGAGCAGTACTTC. J is TRBJ2-7 and V is TRBV2, with no clear D. V lost 4 bases to trimming and J lost 1 base, with 2 bases between them. CDR3 length equals 11 residues. Per germline, CDR1 SNHLY and CDR2 FYNNEI.

This clonotype was picked up many times. This chain links TRBV7-8 with TRBJ1-5; possibly TRBD1 for D (6 bases). Germline CDR1 and CDR2: SGHVS and FQNEAQ. CDR3 length equals 17 residues. The V end was cut by 5 bases, the J end by 1 base, with 18 bases between. The CDR3 loop reads CASSPVGGDTSNQPQHF. CDR3 bases: TGTGCCAGCAGCCCAGTGGGGGGCGATACGAGCAATCAGCCCCAGCATTTT.

This clonotype was counted many times. The chain couples TRBV6-5 to TRBJ2-7, with 7 bases identical to TRBD1. Germline loops: CDR1 MNHEY, CDR2 SVGAGI. The CDR3 runs 14 residues. V dropped 5 bases and J dropped 3; count of bases not matched to a gene: 7. Here the CDR3 reads CASSPFRDSYEQYF. The DNA for the CDR3 is TGTGCCAGCAGTCCCTTTCGGGACAGCTACGAGCAGTACTTC.

The sample holds many counts of this clonotype. The genes are TRBV11-2 and TRBJ2-7; possibly TRBD1 for D (5 bases). This CDR3 comprises 17 residues. The germline CDR1 and CDR2 sequences are SGHAT and FQNNGV. V shed 5 bases and J shed 1 base, with 21 bases lying between them. The CDR3 protein is CASSPHPTGMTSYEQYF. Here the CDR3 DNA reads TGTGCCAGCAGCCCACACCCTACAGGAATGACATCCTACGAGCAGTACTTC.

V and J are TRBV5-1 and TRBJ2-7; 7 bases agree with TRBD1. The CDR3 sequence is 15 residues long. Germline loops: CDR1 SGHRS, CDR2 YFSETQ. Trimming at V came to 0 bases and at J to 2 bases, leaving 5 bases not matched to a gene. CDR3 sequence (DNA): TGCGCCAGCAGCTTGGTAGAGACAGGGACCTACGAGCAGTACTTC. This encodes CASSLVETGTYEQYF. Full variable domain (remainder filled in from reference TRBV5-1 and TRBJ2-7): KAGVTQTPRYLIKTRGQQVTLSCSPISGHRSVSWYQQTPGQGLQFLFEYFSETQRNKGNFPGRFSGRQFSNSRSEMNVSTLELGDSALYLCASSLVETGTYEQYFGPGTRLTVT.